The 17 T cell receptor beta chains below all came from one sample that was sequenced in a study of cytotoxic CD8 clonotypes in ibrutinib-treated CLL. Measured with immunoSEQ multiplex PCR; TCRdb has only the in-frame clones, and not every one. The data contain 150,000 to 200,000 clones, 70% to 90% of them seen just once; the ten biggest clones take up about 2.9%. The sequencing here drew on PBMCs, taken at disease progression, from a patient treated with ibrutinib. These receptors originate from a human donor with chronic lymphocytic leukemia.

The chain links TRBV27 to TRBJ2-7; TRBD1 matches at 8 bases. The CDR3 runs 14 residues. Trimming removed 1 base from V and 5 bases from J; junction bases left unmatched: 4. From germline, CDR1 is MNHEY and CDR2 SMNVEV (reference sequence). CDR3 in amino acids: CASSLLWTGHEQYF. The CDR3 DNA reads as TGTGCCAGCAGTTTATTATGGACAGGGCACGAGCAGTACTTC.

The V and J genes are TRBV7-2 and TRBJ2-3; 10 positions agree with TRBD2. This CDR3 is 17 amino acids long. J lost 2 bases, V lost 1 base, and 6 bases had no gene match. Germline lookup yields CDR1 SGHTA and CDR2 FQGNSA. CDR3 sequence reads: CASSLVKLAGSTDTQYF. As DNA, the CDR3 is TGTGCCAGCAGCTTAGTGAAACTAGCGGGATCCACAGATACGCAGTATTTT.

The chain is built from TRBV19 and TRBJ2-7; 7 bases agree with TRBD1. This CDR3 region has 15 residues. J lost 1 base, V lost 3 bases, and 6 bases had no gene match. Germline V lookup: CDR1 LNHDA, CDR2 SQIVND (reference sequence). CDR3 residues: CASSISRGPSYEQYF. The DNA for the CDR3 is TGTGCCAGTAGTATCTCAAGGGGGCCTTCCTACGAGCAGTACTTC. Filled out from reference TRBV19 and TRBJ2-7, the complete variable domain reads DGGITQSPKYLFRKEGQNVTLSCEQNLNHDAMYWYRQDPGQGLRLIYYSQIVNDFQKGDIAEGYSVSREKKESFPLTVTSAQKNPTAFYLCASSISRGPSYEQYFGPGTRLTVT.

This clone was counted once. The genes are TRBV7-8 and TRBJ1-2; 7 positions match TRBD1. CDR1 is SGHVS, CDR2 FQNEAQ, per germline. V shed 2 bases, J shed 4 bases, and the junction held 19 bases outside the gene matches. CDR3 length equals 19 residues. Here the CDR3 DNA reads TGTGCCAGCAGCTTATTACTTGACAGGGAGGAAGTGAATATCTATGGCTACACCTTC. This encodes CASSLLLDREEVNIYGYTF.

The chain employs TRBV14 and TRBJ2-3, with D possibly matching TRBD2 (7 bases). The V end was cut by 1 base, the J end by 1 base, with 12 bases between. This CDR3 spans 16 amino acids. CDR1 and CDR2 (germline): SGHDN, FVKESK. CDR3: CASSQVGGLGTDTQYF. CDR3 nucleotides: TGTGCCAGCAGCCAAGTGGGGGGGCTCGGCACAGATACGCAGTATTTT.

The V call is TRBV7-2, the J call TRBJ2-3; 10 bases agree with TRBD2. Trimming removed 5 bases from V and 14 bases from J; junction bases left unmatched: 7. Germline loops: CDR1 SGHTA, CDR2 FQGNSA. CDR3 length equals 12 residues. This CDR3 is CASSPSGRPLYF. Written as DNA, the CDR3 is TGTGCCAGCAGCCCTAGCGGGAGACCCCTGTATTTT. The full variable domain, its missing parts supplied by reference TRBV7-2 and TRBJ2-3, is GAGVSQSPSNKVTEKGKDVELRCDPISGHTALYWYRQSLGQGLEFLIYFQGNSAPDKSGLPSDRFSAERTGGSVSTLTIQRTQQEDSAVYLCASSPSGRPLYFGPGTRLTVL.

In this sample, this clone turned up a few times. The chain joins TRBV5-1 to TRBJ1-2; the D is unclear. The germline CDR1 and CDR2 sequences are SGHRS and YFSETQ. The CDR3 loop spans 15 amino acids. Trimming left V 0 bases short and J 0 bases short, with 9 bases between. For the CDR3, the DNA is TGCGCCAGCAGCTTGGAATCGGTCGCTAACTATGGCTACACCTTC. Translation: CASSLESVANYGYTF.

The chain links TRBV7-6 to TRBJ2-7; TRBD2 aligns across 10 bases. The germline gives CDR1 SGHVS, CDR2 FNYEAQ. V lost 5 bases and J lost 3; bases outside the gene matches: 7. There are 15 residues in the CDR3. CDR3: CASSPRLAGSYEQYF. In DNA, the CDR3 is TGTGCCAGCAGCCCGAGACTAGCGGGCAGCTACGAGCAGTACTTC.

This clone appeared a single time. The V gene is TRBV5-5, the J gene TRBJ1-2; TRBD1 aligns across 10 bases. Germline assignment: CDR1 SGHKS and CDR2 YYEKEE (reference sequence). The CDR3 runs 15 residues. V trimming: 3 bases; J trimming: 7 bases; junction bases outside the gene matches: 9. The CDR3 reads CASSSAGQGISGYTF. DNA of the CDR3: TGTGCCAGCAGCTCGGCGGGACAGGGGATAAGTGGCTACACCTTC.

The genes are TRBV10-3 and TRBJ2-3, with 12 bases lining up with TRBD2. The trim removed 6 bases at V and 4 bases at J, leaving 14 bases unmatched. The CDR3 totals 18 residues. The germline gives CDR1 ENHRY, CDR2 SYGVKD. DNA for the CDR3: TGTGCCATCAGCGAGACTAGCGGGAGTTCCTCTCTCCCAGATACGCAGTATTTT. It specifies CAISETSGSSSLPDTQYF.

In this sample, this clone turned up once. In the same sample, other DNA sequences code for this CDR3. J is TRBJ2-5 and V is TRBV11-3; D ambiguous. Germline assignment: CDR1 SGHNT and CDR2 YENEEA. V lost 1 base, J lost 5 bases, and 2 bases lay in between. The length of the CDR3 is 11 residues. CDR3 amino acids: CASSLGETQYF. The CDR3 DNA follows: TGTGCCAGCAGCTTAGGGGAGACCCAGTACTTC.

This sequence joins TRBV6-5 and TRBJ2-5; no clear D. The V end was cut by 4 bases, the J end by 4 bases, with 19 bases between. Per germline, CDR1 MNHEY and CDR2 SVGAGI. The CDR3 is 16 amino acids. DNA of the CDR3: TGTGCCAGCAGTTCCCGCGGAGCGAGCATTGGAGAGACCCAGTACTTC. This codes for CASSSRGASIGETQYF.

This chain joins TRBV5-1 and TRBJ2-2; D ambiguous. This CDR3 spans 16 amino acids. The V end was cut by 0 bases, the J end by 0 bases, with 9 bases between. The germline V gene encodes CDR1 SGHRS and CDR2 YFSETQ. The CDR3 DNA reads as TGCGCCAGCAGCTTGGTTGAAGGCCCGAACACCGGGGAGCTGTTTTTT. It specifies CASSLVEGPNTGELFF.

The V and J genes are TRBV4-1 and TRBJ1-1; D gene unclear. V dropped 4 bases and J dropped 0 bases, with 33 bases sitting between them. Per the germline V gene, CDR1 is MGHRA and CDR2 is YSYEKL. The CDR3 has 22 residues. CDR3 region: CASSPRRVIFEISKVMNTEAFF. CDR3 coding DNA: TGCGCCAGCAGCCCCCGCCGGGTGATCTTCGAAATTTCCAAGGTCATGAACACTGAAGCTTTCTTT.

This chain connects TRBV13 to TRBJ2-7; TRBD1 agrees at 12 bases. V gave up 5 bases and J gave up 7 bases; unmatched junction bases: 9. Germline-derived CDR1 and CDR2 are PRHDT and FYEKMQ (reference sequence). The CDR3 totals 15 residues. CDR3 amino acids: CASSIPGQGALEQYF. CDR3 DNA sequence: TGTGCCAGCAGCATCCCGGGACAGGGGGCGCTTGAGCAGTACTTC.

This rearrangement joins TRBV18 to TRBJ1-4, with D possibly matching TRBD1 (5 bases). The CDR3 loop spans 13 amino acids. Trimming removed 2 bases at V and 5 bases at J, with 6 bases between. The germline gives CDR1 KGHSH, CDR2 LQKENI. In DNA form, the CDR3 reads TGTGCCAGCTCACCATCAGGGAATGAAAAACTGTTTTTT. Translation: CASSPSGNEKLFF.

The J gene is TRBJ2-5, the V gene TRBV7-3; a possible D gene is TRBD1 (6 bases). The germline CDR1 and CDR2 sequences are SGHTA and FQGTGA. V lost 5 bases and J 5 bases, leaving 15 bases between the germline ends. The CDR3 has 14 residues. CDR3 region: CASSEAGALETQYF. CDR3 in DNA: TGTGCCAGCAGCGAGGCAGGGGCTCTGGAGACCCAGTACTTC. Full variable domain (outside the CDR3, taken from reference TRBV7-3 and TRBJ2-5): GAGVSQTPSNKVTEKGKYVELRCDPISGHTALYWYRQSLGQGPEFLIYFQGTGAADDSGLPNDRFFAVRPEGSVSTLKIQRTERGDSAVYLCASSEAGALETQYFGPGTRLLVL.